This entry concerns a single TCR beta chain. Since a much larger clone is just one base distant, this may be a read error. Unsorted bulk tissue (about 20-30 mg) underwent RNA and DNA co-extraction. Constant-region priming of roughly 0.45 ug total RNA yielded TCR beta cDNA. Three rounds of nested multiplex PCR with slightly modified ARM-PCR produced TCR beta libraries. It was with TRBV1-TRBV30 forward primers and a C-beta reverse primer that the first two PCR rounds were run, at around 10 cycles each. TCRdb used MiXCR to reprocess the multiplex PCR reads, holding one entry per CDR3 protein. The data hold 50,000 to 70,000 distinct CDR3 sequences, with 55% to 75% observed a single time. Germline V gene sequence: CDR1 SEHNR, CDR2 FQNEAQ (reference sequence). The CDR3 has 19 amino acids. This sample is drawn from a study of tumor-infiltrating lymphocytes in primary liver carcinoma.

Sequencing input: liver tumor tissue from sampling region 2. Subset of the sample: tumor region T2, inferior pole. This sequence joins TRBV7-9 and TRBJ2-3; 15 nucleotides match TRBD2. The sequence was obtained from a middle-aged man with primary liver carcinoma and hepatitis B virus infection. CDR3 amino acids: CAISLAPGLAGGGTDTQYF. As DNA, the CDR3 is TGTGCCATCAGCTTAGCCCCGGGACTAGCGGGAGGTGGAACAGATACGCAGTATTTT. Full variable domain (outside the CDR3, taken from reference TRBV7-9 and TRBJ2-3): DTGVSQNPRHKITKRGQNVTFRCDPISEHNRLYWYRQTLGQGPEFLTYFQNEAQLEKSRLLSDRFSAERPKGSFSTLEIQRTEQGDSAMYLCAISLAPGLAGGGTDTQYFGPGTRLTVL.